This T cell receptor (beta chain) was recovered during a study of CD8 T cells in acute hepatitis C reinfection (dated by TCRdb to the early 2020s). Background on the whole study: The TCRbeta repertoire of CD8+ T cells specific for the HCV NS3-1073 epitope was profiled during acute infection and after viral clearance. Several spontaneous resolvers contributed paired acute and follow-up samples. Results the study describes overall, beyond this receptor: TRBV04 and TRBV06 gene families were preferentially used in all groups, and this usage was not explained by overrepresentation in the naive pool. The NS3-1073 specific repertoires were highly diverse, and diversity did not differ significantly among acute resolver, follow-up resolver and acute chronic samples. Because bulk sequencing covered only the TCRbeta chain, the alphabeta pairing of the public clonotypes could not be determined. Around 14 public clonotypes were found regardless of outcome; one public clonotype used V04-02/J02-02. Chronically infected subjects had no follow-up repertoires because NS3-1073 specific cells were too rare to sort. CDR3 sequences shared with other epitopes were rare, and differing sequencing approaches may have limited exact matching.

A note on this clone: Its specific antigen is unknown. No per-base quality is available; no much larger clone lies one base away.

The FACS-sorted cells had their genomic DNA extracted, and the commercial immunoSEQ service was used to sequence the TCRbeta chains. In the paper's pipeline: The repertoire data were analyzed using ImmunoSEQ Analyzer software v3.0 and R v3.5.1. Only productive rearrangements were analyzed, because sequences with stop codons or out-of-frame rearrangements were removed. The sequencing provider supplied the metrics for Simpson diversity, Shannon entropy, CDR3 length and nucleotide addition. Clonotypes were grouped by frequency as dominant, sub-dominant, low or lowest abundance, and most analyses excluded clonotypes below 0.1%. Any CDR3 amino acid clonotype present in at least two subjects at a cumulative frequency of at least 0.5% was labeled public. Sourced from immuneACCESS, this table was stored by TCRdb with only in-frame sequences that have V and J called. A share of the clones is absent; for the studies checked, an unresolved V gene accounts for under half, and the remainder has no known explanation. V, J and clone size were drawn from that table, and D and trimming were deduced from the DNA. In all, the sample holds 30,000 to 45,000 clones, and 75% to 90% of those were seen once. The ten biggest clones cover about a tenth of the sample.

Via the germline V gene, CDR1 is SGHVS and CDR2 FNYEAQ. Inclusive of the bounding cysteine and phenylalanine, the CDR3 is 15 residues long. The DNA shown is the 45-base CDR3, in frame from base 1. Trimming costs V 6 bases and J 7 bases, and their ends lie 18 bases apart. What the time point label conveys for this sample: naive CD8 control sorted from an acute-time-point sample. Enrolled in the Montreal Hepatitis C Cohort (HEPCO) in Canada, the donors were people who inject drugs, and these donors were followed every 3 months. A positive HCV RNA or antibody test that followed a negative test within the previous 24 weeks was the definition used for acute primary HCV infection. CD3, CD8 and CD45RO antibodies were used for surface staining, and dead cells were excluded with an aqua fixable dye. 8 or 9 spontaneous resolvers, defined by HCV RNA clearance within 24 weeks, were included in the cohort. Once thawed from cryostorage, peripheral blood mononuclear cells underwent negative selection via the MACS CD8+ T cell Isolation Kit to obtain CD8+ T cells. Cells were sorted on a BD FACSAria II cell sorter.

The chain was built from TRBV7-6 and TRBJ2-2, with TRBD2 perhaps the D gene, on 5 matching bases. This clonotype was sampled from a woman between 18 and 30 years old who spontaneously cleared hepatitis C infection. Sequencing input: naive CD8+ T cells from PBMCs. According to the study, the label for this sample's cell subset or site signals: sorted total naive CD45RO-negative CD8+ T cells. The DNA sequence follows: TGTGCCAGCAGTAACAGTCGGGGAGCAGGCGGGGAGCTGTTTTTT. Its protein is CASSNSRGAGGELFF. When the CDR3 is completed using the reference TRBV7-6 and TRBJ2-2 genes on either side, the full variable domain is GAGVSQSPRYKVTKRGQDVALRCDPISGHVSLYWYRQALGQGPEFLTYFNYEAQQDKSGLPNDRFSAERPEGSISTLTIQRTEQRDSAMYRCASSNSRGAGGELFFGEGSRLTVL.